This record concerns one T cell receptor beta chain sequence. Its antigen remains unidentified. No base qualities exist here, and no much larger clone lies one base off it. The sample belongs to a study of cytomegalovirus exposure and HLA in healthy donors (dated by TCRdb to about 2017). Study-wide context: An earlier analysis of about 530 of the donors reported about 280 Gb of sequence data and 90 million to 120 million unique TCR beta sequences obtained from about 170 million T cells. High-throughput TCR immunosequencing, statistical association of individual TCRs with disease status, and machine learning were combined to predict cytomegalovirus infection status. Genome-wide SNP genotypes for about 60% of the roughly 670 donors were used in a later genetic analysis, which treated that subset as a discovery cohort. Among almost 400 genotyped donors of the cohort, an average of approximately 250,000 unique TCR beta nucleotide sequences were sequenced per donor, about a sixth of them non-productive. The study profiled the T cell repertoires of 500 to 800 subjects by immunosequencing and related them to cytomegalovirus serostatus. The study was designed to test whether signatures of past pathogen exposure could be identified by cataloging public T cell receptors. A later analysis re-examined previously published TCR beta repertoires from 600 to 700 donors and added high-resolution HLA genotyping to investigate patterns of TCR occurrence. An early release that covered 500 to 800 HLA-typed donors contained about 300 gigabases of sequencing data and roughly 84 million unique TCR sequences. Rather than using new phenotypic data, the later analysis identified candidate immune exposures from TCR beta sequences and from how often those sequences occurred across donors. HLA typing included class I and class II loci at four-digit resolution. Every repertoire in the discovery cohort had been generated on one and the same sequencing platform. Typing coverage varied by locus: 629-630 donors for A, B, C, DRB1 and DQB1; roughly 510 for DQA1; nearly 610 for DPA1; around 490 for DPB1. Besides the first cohort of some 670 subjects, a separate validation cohort made up of 90 to 150 different subjects was used. Alongside the repertoire data, information on donor age, sex, ethnicity and CMV serostatus was compiled. Of the 300 to 500 genotyped donors, 65% to 90% were placed in the genetic ancestry cluster associated with self-reported Caucasian donors. An earlier analysis of approximately 630 of the donors applied high-throughput TCR beta sequencing to assess whether each TCR beta V gene segment acted as functional or pseudogenic. A handful of DR-DQ haplotypes were handled as single units for association and clustering because linkage in the cohort was strong. What the work shows at the level of the full study, not this receptor alone: The authors suggested that the approach could potentially be generalized to other disease states and immunological phenotypes. Linkage disequilibrium might explain the correlated functional status among segregating V segments, but an unknown experimental factor could not be ruled out. This cohort had only TCR beta chains sequenced, and the lack of alpha or paired-chain data limited which features could be detected. A later genetic analysis reported fewer N-insertions in productive TCRs among donors in an Asian-associated ancestry cluster than the roughly 700-donor mean. Compared with equally common non-associated chains, HLA-associated TCR beta chains in a later analysis were more clonally expanded and had lower generation probabilities. Some IMGT-functional V segments, including TRBV6-2 and TRBV6-3, could not be distinguished by the 87-base-pair reads and were therefore excluded. The sequencing pipeline was judged likely to have produced a cluster of highly shared sequence variants as a technical artifact. The study listed approximately 150 TCR beta chains as associated with cytomegalovirus. A later genetic analysis associated a missense DCLRE1C variant with V-gene and J-gene trimming of TCR beta chains, and an independent cohort replicated the association. According to a later analysis, TCR association rates differed among HLA loci, with DRB1 alleles showing the most associated TCRs and HLA-C alleles showing the fewest. The earlier analysis of almost 600 of the donors excluded approximately 17 rarely observed V segments, including chromosome 9 orphons, because counts were too low. In both the original and validation cohorts, the classifier was reported to diagnose cytomegalovirus status with high specificity and sensitivity. An earlier analysis of some 560 of the donors showed that most TCR beta V segments appeared in productive rearrangements either about 90% or about 30% of the time, which broadly matched IMGT annotations. According to a later analysis, parvovirus B19, influenza, CMV and Epstein-Barr virus appeared linked to several top co-occurrence clusters. Specific HLA alleles were associated with 16,951 TCR beta sequences at a false discovery rate of 0.05 in a later analysis. HLA typing was unavailable for some donors at each locus, so association tests used only the typed subset. Assigning TCR associations to individual alleles was difficult when HLA alleles, especially DR and DQ, strongly co-occurred. Sequencing depth was assumed to be roughly uniform across donors in the presence/absence analyses, though that assumption may not hold. In a later analysis, most CMV-associated TCR beta chains were found to appear HLA-restricted, with HLA associations seemingly driven largely by CMV exposure. In vitro tests confirmed that a few of the cytomegalovirus-associated TCR beta chains recognize cytomegalovirus antigens. Most TCR sequences were seen in very few donors, while some public TCRs were found in many individuals. A further reported finding was that TCR beta sequences accurately predicted the HLA-A and HLA-B alleles for most subjects in the first cohort. For the cohort, immune exposure information was limited to CMV serostatus.

The cohort consisted of 600 to 750 healthy bone marrow donors. Cohort members were all nominally healthy when sampled, although unrecorded immune exposures were likely present. The donor tested CMV seropositive and was one of the 289 seropositive cohort members. A peripheral blood sample was collected from each donor, and TCR beta sequencing was performed on peripheral blood mononuclear cells. The Qiagen DNeasy Blood Extraction Kit was used to extract genomic DNA from the blood cell samples. The library was prepared using the immunoSEQ multiplex PCR assay. The multiplex PCR relied on a mix of 60 forward primers for TCR Vbeta segments and 13 reverse primers for TCR Jbeta segments. The CDR3 region of rearranged TCR beta genes was amplified from genomic DNA by a multiplex PCR assay. On the Illumina HiSeq System, the amplified TCR beta libraries were sequenced as 87-base-pair reads. On the authors' methods: In a later analysis, tens of millions of unique TCR beta chains were counted across the roughly 610 repertoires, and about 10 million of these chains were shared by at least two donors. Raw reads were error-corrected and collapsed into unique sequences with a nearest-neighbor algorithm that merged closely related sequences to remove PCR and sequencing errors. V, D and J gene segments were assigned by aligning CDR3 sequences to IMGT reference sequences. For a sequence to be retained, a match of at least six nucleotides to both a V gene segment and a J gene segment was required. A rearrangement was called productive if the CDR3 had no stop codons and remained in frame with V and J, and every other rearrangement was called non-productive. CDR3 was defined by IMGT convention, running from the second conserved V-encoded cysteine to the conserved J-encoded phenylalanine. In an earlier analysis of around 640 of the donors, sequences lacking an unambiguous match to a single V gene segment were excluded. An earlier analysis of several hundred of the donors classified V segments as functional when productive rearrangements were above 56.7% and as segregating when the standard deviation between donors was above 5%. A statistical classification framework was developed to diagnose cytomegalovirus status using the catalog of TCR beta chain sequences. In a later analysis, TCR nucleotide sequences were compared against IMGT/GENE-DB human TR gene sequences so that V and J genes could be assigned. A later analysis assigned CDR3 sequences and most-parsimonious VDJ recombination scenarios with the TCRdist pipeline. In a later analysis, each TCR beta chain was defined by its CDR3 amino acid sequence together with its V-gene family, and reads lacking a unique V-gene family were excluded. To address suspected cross-contamination and a sequencing artifact, a later analysis removed roughly 580 highly shared, low-generation-probability nucleotide sequences. A later analysis calculated a clonal expansion index for each public chain from normalized within-repertoire ranks of inferred template counts. In a later analysis, generation probabilities were computed with a VDJ recombination model fitted to out-of-frame rearrangements, and the resulting probabilities were checked against IGoR. In a later analysis, hypergeometric tests were used to score TCR-TCR, TCR-HLA and TCR-CMV co-occurrence, with a repertoire-size bias correction applied to TCR pairs. A later analysis estimated false discovery rates by permuting HLA or CMV assignments 20 times. A later analysis grouped co-occurring TCRs with DBSCAN, adding TCRdist sequence similarity when clustering within HLA-allele-positive subsets. Repertoires with fewer than 30,000 or more than 120,000 public chains, plus five repertoires with anomalous nucleotide sharing, were excluded from co-occurrence clustering. TCRdb retrieved this table from immuneACCESS and kept in-frame rearrangements only. Not all clones are present; in checked studies, unresolved V genes account for under half, and no reason is known for the remainder. D and trimming come from the DNA, and the V and J calls and clone size come from that table. In all, the sample holds more than 80,000 clones, and around 75% of those were seen once. The biggest ten clones account for around 2.7% of the sample.

The CDR3 runs 15 residues from the cysteine to the phenylalanine. Solely the CDR3 DNA is kept, with 45 bases framed from the first base. V ends up 4 bases short and J 4 bases short, with an unmatched junction base count of 7. The germline V gene (reference sequence) sets CDR1 to SEHNR and CDR2 to FQNEAQ. The chain is made from TRBV7-9 and TRBJ1-2, and 9 bases in between align with TRBD1. The receptor was derived from a male donor in good health and CMV-seropositive. Sequencing was carried out using PBMCs. In nucleotides, the sequence is TGTGCCAGCAGCTATCCGGGACAGGGTGGCTATGGCTACACCTTC. Translated, this gives CASSYPGQGGYGYTF.